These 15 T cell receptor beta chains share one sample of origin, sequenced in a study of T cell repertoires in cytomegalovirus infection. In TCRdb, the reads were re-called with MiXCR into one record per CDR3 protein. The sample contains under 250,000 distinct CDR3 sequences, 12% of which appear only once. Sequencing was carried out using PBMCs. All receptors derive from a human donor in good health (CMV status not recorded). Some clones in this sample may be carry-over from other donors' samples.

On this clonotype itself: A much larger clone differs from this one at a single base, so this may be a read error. The CDR3 DNA follows: TGTGCCGCAAGCCGGGACAGGATTAATTCACCCCTCCACTTT. This translates into CAASRDRINSPLHF. The J gene is TRBJ1-6, the V gene TRBV2; 8 nucleotides line up with TRBD1. V lost 11 bases and J lost 6; bases outside the gene matches: 9. Germline V gives CDR1 SNHLY, CDR2 FYNNEI. The CDR3 length is 14 residues.

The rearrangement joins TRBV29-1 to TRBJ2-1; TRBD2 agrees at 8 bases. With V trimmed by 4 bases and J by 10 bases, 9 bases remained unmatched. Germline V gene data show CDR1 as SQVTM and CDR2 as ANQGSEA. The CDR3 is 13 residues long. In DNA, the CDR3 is TGCAGCGTTGGGCCCGGGGGGGCCGGGGAGCAGTTCTTC. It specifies CSVGPGGAGEQFF.

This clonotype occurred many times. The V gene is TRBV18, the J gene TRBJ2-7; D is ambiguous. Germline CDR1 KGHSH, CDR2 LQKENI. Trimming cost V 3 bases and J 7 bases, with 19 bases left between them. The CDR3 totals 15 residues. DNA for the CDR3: TGTGCCAGCTCACCGACCGTGTCCACACTGGGAGAGCAGTACTTC. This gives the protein CASSPTVSTLGEQYF.

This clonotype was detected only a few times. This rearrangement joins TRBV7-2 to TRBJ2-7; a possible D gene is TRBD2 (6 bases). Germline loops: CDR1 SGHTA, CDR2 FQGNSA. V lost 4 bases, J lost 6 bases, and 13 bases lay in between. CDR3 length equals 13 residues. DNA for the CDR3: TGTGCCAGCAGCTCGGGGGTGGGCGGCGAGCAGTACTTC. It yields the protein CASSSGVGGEQYF.

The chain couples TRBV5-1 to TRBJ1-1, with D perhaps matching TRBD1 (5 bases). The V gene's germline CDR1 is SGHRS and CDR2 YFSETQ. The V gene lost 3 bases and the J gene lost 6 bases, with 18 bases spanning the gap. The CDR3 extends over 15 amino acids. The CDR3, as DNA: TGCGCCAGCAGCTCTCCCGATGGGGGAGTAGCTGAAGCTTTCTTT. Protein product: CASSSPDGGVAEAFF. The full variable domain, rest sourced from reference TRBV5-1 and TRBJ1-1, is KAGVTQTPRYLIKTRGQQVTLSCSPISGHRSVSWYQQTPGQGLQFLFEYFSETQRNKGNFPGRFSGRQFSNSRSEMNVSTLELGDSALYLCASSSPDGGVAEAFFGQGTRLTVV.

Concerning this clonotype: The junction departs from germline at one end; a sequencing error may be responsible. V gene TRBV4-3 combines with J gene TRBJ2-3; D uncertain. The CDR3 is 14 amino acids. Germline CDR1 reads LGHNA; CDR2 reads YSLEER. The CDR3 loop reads CASSPEATSDTQCF. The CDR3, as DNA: TGCGCCAGCAGCCCCGAGGCTACCTCAGATACGCAGTGTTTT.

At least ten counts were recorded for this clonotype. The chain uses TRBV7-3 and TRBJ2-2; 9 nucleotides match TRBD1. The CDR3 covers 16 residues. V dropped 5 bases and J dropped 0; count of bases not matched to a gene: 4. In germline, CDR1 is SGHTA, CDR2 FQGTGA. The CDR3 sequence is CASSARQGANTGELFF. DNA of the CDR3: TGTGCCAGCAGCGCCAGACAGGGGGCGAACACCGGGGAGCTGTTTTTT.

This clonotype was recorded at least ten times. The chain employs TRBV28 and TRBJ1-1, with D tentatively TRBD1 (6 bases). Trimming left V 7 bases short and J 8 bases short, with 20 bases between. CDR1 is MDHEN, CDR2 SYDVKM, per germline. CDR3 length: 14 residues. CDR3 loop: CASTRTAFRGEAFF. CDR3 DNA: TGTGCCAGCACCCGGACAGCCTTTAGGGGGGAAGCTTTCTTT.

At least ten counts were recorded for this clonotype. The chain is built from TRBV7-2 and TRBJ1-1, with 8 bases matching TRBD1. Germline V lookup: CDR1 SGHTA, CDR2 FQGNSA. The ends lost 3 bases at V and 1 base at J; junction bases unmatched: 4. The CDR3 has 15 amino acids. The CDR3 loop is CASSFTGGENTEAFF. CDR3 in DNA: TGTGCCAGCAGCTTTACAGGGGGTGAGAACACTGAAGCTTTCTTT. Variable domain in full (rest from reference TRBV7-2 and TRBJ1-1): GAGVSQSPSNKVTEKGKDVELRCDPISGHTALYWYRQSLGQGLEFLIYFQGNSAPDKSGLPSDRFSAERTGGSVSTLTIQRTQQEDSAVYLCASSFTGGENTEAFFGQGTRLTVV.

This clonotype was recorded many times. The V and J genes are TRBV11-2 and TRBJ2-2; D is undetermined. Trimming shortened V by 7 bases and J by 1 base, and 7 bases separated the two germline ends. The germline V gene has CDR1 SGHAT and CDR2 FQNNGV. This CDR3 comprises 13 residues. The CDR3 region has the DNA TGTGCCAGCATCCCAGGGAACACCGGGGAGCTGTTTTTT. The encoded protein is CASIPGNTGELFF.

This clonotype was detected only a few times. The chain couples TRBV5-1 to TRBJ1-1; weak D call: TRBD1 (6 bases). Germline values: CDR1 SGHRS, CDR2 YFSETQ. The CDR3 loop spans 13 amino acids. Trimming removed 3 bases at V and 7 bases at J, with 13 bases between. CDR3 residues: CASSSGQPYEAFF. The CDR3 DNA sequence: TGCGCCAGCAGCTCAGGACAGCCCTATGAAGCTTTCTTT.

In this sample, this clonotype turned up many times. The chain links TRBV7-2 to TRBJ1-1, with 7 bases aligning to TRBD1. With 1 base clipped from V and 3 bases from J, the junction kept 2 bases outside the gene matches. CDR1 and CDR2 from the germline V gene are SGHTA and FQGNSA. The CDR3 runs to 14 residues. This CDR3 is CASSLGGQYTEAFF. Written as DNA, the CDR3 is TGTGCCAGCAGCTTAGGGGGACAGTACACTGAAGCTTTCTTT.

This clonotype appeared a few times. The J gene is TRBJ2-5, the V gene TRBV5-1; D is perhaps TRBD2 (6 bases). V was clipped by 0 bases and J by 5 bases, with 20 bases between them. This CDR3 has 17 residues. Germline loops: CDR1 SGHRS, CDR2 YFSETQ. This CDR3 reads CASSLGLRDSPSETQYF. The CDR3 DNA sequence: TGCGCCAGCAGCTTGGGACTACGGGACTCCCCGTCGGAGACCCAGTACTTC.

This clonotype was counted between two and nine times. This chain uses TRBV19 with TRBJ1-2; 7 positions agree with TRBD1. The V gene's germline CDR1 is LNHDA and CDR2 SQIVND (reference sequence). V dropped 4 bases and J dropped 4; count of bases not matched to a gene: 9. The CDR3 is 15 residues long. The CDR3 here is CASSTRDSLTYGYTF. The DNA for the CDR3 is TGTGCCAGTAGTACCCGGGACAGCCTAACCTATGGCTACACCTTC.

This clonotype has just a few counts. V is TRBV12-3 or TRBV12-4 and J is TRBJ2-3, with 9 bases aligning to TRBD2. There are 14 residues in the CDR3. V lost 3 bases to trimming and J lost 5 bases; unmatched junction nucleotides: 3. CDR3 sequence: CASSFRGRGDTQYF. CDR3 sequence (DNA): TGTGCCAGCAGTTTCCGCGGGAGGGGAGATACGCAGTATTTT.